This record concerns one TCR beta chain sequence. Antigen unknown. The data were taken from a study of vaccination and CD4 T cells after COVID-19. This sample's treatment: approximately 9-day PBMC culture with coronavirus spike peptide pools or control peptides (ViraFEST assay). Oncomine TCR Beta short-read sequencing was applied to DNA from cultured CD4+ T cells. Once CD4+ T cells had been cultured, genomic DNA was extracted from them. In TCRdb, the PCR reads were re-called with MiXCR into one record per CDR3 protein. The table lists around 18,000 distinct CDR3 sequences, roughly 60% of them singletons. This receptor was obtained from a human donor who had recovered from COVID-19. The material sequenced was CD4+ T cells from blood, cultured in vitro.

The CDR3 is CASSFQRLLNTEAFF. DNA for the CDR3: TGTGCCAGCAGTTTCCAACGACTGCTGAACACTGAAGCTTTCTTT. This rearrangement joins TRBV12-3 or TRBV12-4 to TRBJ1-1; D call uncertain. V gave up 3 bases and J gave up 0 bases, with 11 bases separating them. The CDR3 length is 15 residues.